This T cell receptor beta chain was identified in a study of OX40 agonist ivuxolimab in advanced cancers. Describing the broader study: The costimulatory receptor OX40 (CD134) was targeted by ivuxolimab, a fully human IgG2 agonistic monoclonal antibody. Intravenous ivuxolimab was administered to patients every 2 weeks at six dose levels: 0.01, 0.1, 0.3, 1.5, 3 and 10 mg/kg. Patients were allowed to have had prior anti-PD-1, anti-PD-L1 or anti-CTLA-4 therapy, and approximately 40% of the dose-escalation patients had been treated with checkpoint inhibitors. Among the approximately 54 dose-escalation patients, about 19 had hepatocellular carcinoma, 15 or so melanoma, 9 renal cell carcinoma and 9 head and neck cancer. In the dose-escalation cohort, 70% to 85% of patients were male, and the mean age was about 55 years, with a range of 23 to 79. Peripheral TCRbeta sequencing was intended to test whether TCR sequence diversity was altered and clonal T-cell expansion was caused by ivuxolimab. Partial responses were achieved by three dose-escalation patients, of whom one had hepatocellular carcinoma and two had cutaneous melanoma. The paper describes the monotherapy dose-escalation part (N ≈ 51 patients) of the phase I trial of ivuxolimab. On the study overall, not on this receptor specifically: At doses of 0.1 to 3.0 mg/kg, clonal expansion of both CD4+ and CD8+ blood T cells was observed from baseline to week 6. Low levels of normalized T-cell clonal expansion were also shown by some nonresponding patients. In partial responders in the 0.1-3.0 mg/kg groups, normalized peripheral clonal expansion was found to be among the lowest, especially among CD8+ T cells. The antigen specificity of the clonally expanded peripheral T cells was not determined. After ivuxolimab, CD8+ T cells had more expanded clones than CD4+ T cells on average.

In regard to this clone: The clone's antigen remains unknown. Base qualities are not recorded, but no much larger clone differs from it by a single base.

For sequencing of the TCRbeta CDR3 region, genomic DNA was extracted from the sorted cells. The immunoSEQ Assay was used to sequence the TCRbeta CDR3 regions. TCRdb retrieved this table from immuneACCESS and kept in-frame rearrangements only. Not all clones are present; in checked studies, unresolved V genes account for under half, and no reason is known for the remainder. For this sample there are some 70,000 clones; around 93% appear just once. Roughly 1% of the sample goes to the ten largest clones. Patients with autoimmune disease history or receiving systemic immunosuppression were excluded from the trial. Peripheral blood for TCR sequencing was collected from all dose cohorts at baseline, on cycle 4 day 1, and on cycle 7 day 1. Samples were obtained from an open-label, multicenter, first-in-human phase I dose-escalation trial of ivuxolimab. The trial enrolled adults with locally advanced or metastatic head and neck squamous cell, hepatocellular, melanoma or renal cell carcinoma. Before TCR sequencing, CD4+ T cells and CD8+ T cells from peripheral blood were sorted into separate populations.

The germline V gene gives CDR1 as SGHRS and CDR2 as YFSETQ. Inclusive of the bounding cysteine and phenylalanine, the CDR3 is 16 residues long. The retained sequence is limited to the CDR3, 48 bases, with the frame set at the first base. Trimming accounts for 4 bases at V and 0 bases at J, while the number of junction bases matched to no gene is 2. The chain employs TRBV5-1 and TRBJ2-2, and 11 bases in between align with TRBD2. Sequencing used CD4+ or CD8+ T cells sorted from blood, obtained in a trial of the OX40 agonist ivuxolimab. This receptor was identified in an adult with an advanced solid tumor such as melanoma, head and neck, liver or kidney cancer. The CDR3 reads as follows: CASSPSGGTNTGELFF. DNA sequence: TGCGCCAGCAGCCCTAGCGGGGGGACGAACACCGGGGAGCTGTTTTTT.